The 3 T cell receptor beta chains given below trace back to one sample, sequenced in a study of blood T cell repertoires in COVID-19. The repertoire was sequenced with immunoSEQ multiplex PCR; TCRdb's copy has only in-frame clones and lacks some. The repertoire holds 50,000 to 70,000 clones, with 79% as singletons. Sample: peripheral blood. Every receptor here comes from a man in his sixties with acute or convalescent COVID-19.

The chain is built from TRBV2 and TRBJ1-1; D is unresolved. The CDR3 is made up of 13 amino acids. Looked up from germline, CDR1 is SNHLY and CDR2 is FYNNEI. Trimming removed 5 bases at V and 1 base at J, with 8 bases between. Here the CDR3 reads CASSPDWNTEAFF. The CDR3 DNA is TGTGCCAGCAGTCCTGACTGGAACACTGAAGCTTTCTTT.

This clone was recorded a few times. The CDR3 loop reads CASSQDSGTGGNEQFF. The CDR3 DNA reads as TGCGCCAGCAGCCAAGATTCAGGGACAGGGGGCAATGAGCAGTTCTTC. The chain carries TRBV4-3 and TRBJ2-1; 11 positions agree with TRBD1. V lost 0 bases to trimming and J lost 6 bases; unmatched junction nucleotides: 4. Germline V gene lookup returns CDR1 LGHNA and CDR2 YSLEER. This CDR3 contains 16 residues.

This clone showed up many times. The V call is TRBV30, the J call TRBJ2-7, with D perhaps TRBD2 (5 bases). This CDR3 contains 15 residues. Germline V gives CDR1 GTSNPN, CDR2 SVGIG (reference sequence). Between the trimmed V and J ends, which lost 2 bases and 6 bases, there was a span of 20 bases. The CDR3 protein is CAWSRLMGVKGEQYF. CDR3 nucleotide sequence: TGTGCCTGGAGTCGCCTTATGGGAGTAAAAGGCGAGCAGTACTTC. The whole variable domain, remainder taken from reference TRBV30 and TRBJ2-7, is SQTIHQWPATLVQPVGSPLSLECTVEGTSNPNLYWYRQAAGRGLQLLFYSVGIGQISSEVPQNLSASRPQDRQFILSSKKLLLSDSGFYLCAWSRLMGVKGEQYFGPGTRLTVT.